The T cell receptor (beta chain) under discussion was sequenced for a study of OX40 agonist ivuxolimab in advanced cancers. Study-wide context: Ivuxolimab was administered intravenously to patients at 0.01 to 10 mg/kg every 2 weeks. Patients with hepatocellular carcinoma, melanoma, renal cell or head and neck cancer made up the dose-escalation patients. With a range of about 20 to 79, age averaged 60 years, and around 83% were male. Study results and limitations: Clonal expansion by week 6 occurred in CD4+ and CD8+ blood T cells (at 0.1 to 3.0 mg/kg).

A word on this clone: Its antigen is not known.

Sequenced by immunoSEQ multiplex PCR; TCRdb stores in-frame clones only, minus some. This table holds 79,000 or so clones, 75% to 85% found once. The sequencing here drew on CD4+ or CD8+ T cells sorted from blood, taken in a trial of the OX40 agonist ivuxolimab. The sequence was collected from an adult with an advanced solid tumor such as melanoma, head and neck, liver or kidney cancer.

The CDR3 DNA reads TGTGCCAGCAGCTTAAAGGGGTCGGGGGCGAATGGCCTCATATATGGCTACACCTTC. Its protein product is CASSLKGSGANGLIYGYTF. J is TRBJ1-2 and V is TRBV7-8; possibly TRBD1 for D (6 bases). The germline V gene has CDR1 SGHVS and CDR2 FQNEAQ. V was cut by 2 bases and J by 5 bases, with 27 bases left in between. The CDR3 extends over 19 amino acids.